This note documents a single TCR beta chain sequence. The antigen it binds to is not known. No base-level quality is on record; no much larger clone is a single base apart. The CDR3 covers 13 residues, taking in both the cysteine and the phenylalanine. Solely the CDR3 DNA is kept, with 39 bases framed from the first base. V lost 0 bases and J lost 1 base; the stretch between them is 3 bases long. CDR1 and CDR2 are read off the germline V gene as SGDLS and YYNGEE. Libraries came from 5' RACE. Instrument used: NextSeq 500. In the TCR library protocol, unique molecular identifiers were attached to individual cDNA molecules to correct for PCR bias and sequencing error. Sequencing covered both TCR alpha and beta chains, and within each sample the abundances of alpha and beta sequences were tightly co-correlated. The study's own analysis went as follows. Decombinator V4 was used to perform V gene, J gene and CDR3 annotation of TCR sequences. Expanded TCRs were defined as changing significantly between any two time points under a Poisson model with p below 0.0001. TCR abundances were normalised to the total number of TCRs sequenced in each sample and reported as counts per million. TRAV1-2 paired with TRAJ12, TRAJ20 or TRAJ33 defined MAIT TCRs, while TRAV10 paired with TRAJ18 defined iNKT TCRs. VDJdb, accessed 1 November 2021, was searched for CMV, EBV and SARS-CoV-2 annotated TCRs, excluding TCRs annotated for multiple antigens. The raw public data were reprocessed by TCRdb itself: fastp quality trimming at Q25, MiXCR clonotype calling, in-frame beta chains only. Identical CDR3 proteins give one entry, which carries the most common genes and DNA. The V and J calls and clone size come from TCRdb's table, not from the authors' own analysis. This sample comprises some 64,000 distinct CDR3 sequences, under 15% of them detected only once. Together, the top ten hold 8% to 10% of the sample.

The data were taken from a study of early T cells in non-severe SARS-CoV-2 infection (dated by TCRdb to about 2021). Context from the whole study: Bulk RNA from unsorted whole blood was used for TCR sequencing, so alpha and beta chains could not be paired.

This was a case-control study nested in a cohort of healthcare workers in London, UK, who had nasopharyngeal swab PCR tests and blood samples taken every week. Healthcare workers were recruited between 23 and 31 March 2020, during the week of the UK lockdown, and were followed weekly for up to 16 weeks. What the work shows at the level of the full study, not this receptor alone: VDJdb matching was skewed toward anti-spike CD8 responses, so virus-specific expansions were likely underestimated and private and CD4 specificities were missed.

The sequence is built from TRBV9 and TRBJ2-3; no D segment can be confidently identified. This TCR was recovered from an adult who was a healthcare worker with PCR-confirmed SARS-CoV-2 infection or an uninfected control (not recorded which). Sequenced input: whole blood. The nucleotide sequence is TGTGCCAGCAGCGTAGATCGCACAGATACGCAGTATTTT. The translation is CASSVDRTDTQYF.